Shown below are 10 T cell receptor beta chains from a single sample sequenced in a study of T cell changes during pregnancy in multiple sclerosis. This table comes from immunoSEQ multiplex PCR, and its TCRdb copy is limited to in-frame clones, with some not included. Here the sample spans around 60,000 clones, around 94% being singletons. This material consisted of CD8+ T cells from peripheral blood mononuclear cells, taken in the third trimester of pregnancy. Source of these receptors: a female donor with multiple sclerosis, enrolled in a pregnancy study.

The CDR3 DNA sequence: TGTGCCAGCAGCCAAGAGGCTAGCGGGTTCGCCTACGAGCAGTACTTC. This codes for CASSQEASGFAYEQYF. V and J are TRBV14 and TRBJ2-7; the match to TRBD2 covers 8 bases. Germline CDR1 is SGHDN and CDR2 is FVKESK. The V gene end was trimmed by 0 bases and the J gene end by 2 bases; junction bases not matched to a gene: 6. The CDR3 contains 16 residues.

V and J are TRBV7-9 and TRBJ2-2; D ambiguous. Between the trimmed V and J ends, which lost 5 bases and 0 bases, there was a span of 10 bases. CDR1 is SEHNR and CDR2 is FQNEAQ in the germline V gene (reference sequence). The CDR3 length is 15 residues. The CDR3 reads CASSPTVSNTGELFF. The CDR3 coding sequence is TGTGCCAGCAGCCCTACAGTATCGAACACCGGGGAGCTGTTTTTT.

This chain links TRBV11-1 with TRBJ2-7, with 7 bases matching TRBD1. Unmatched junction bases numbered 10, after V lost 2 bases and J lost 3 bases. Looked up from germline, CDR1 is SGHAT and CDR2 is FQDESV (reference sequence). The CDR3 sequence is 16 residues long. The CDR3 region has the DNA TGTGCCAGCAGCTTAAGGGACCGAACAGGGGTCTACGAGCAGTACTTC. Protein: CASSLRDRTGVYEQYF.

This clone has a handful of counts. The chain recombines TRBV12-5 with TRBJ2-1; D unresolved. Germline values: CDR1 LGHNT, CDR2 FRNRAP. V was clipped by 6 bases and J by 4 bases, with 4 bases between them. The CDR3 runs to 11 residues. In DNA, the CDR3 is TGTGCTAGTGGGACATACAATGAGCAGTTCTTC. This translates into CASGTYNEQFF. Using reference TRBV12-5 and TRBJ2-1 for the parts outside the CDR3, the full variable domain is DARVTQTPRHKVTEMGQEVTMRCQPILGHNTVFWYRQTMMQGLELLAYFRNRAPLDDSGMPKDRFSAEMPDATLATLKIQPSEPRDSAVYFCASGTYNEQFFGPGTRLTVL.

This chain links TRBV4-1 with TRBJ2-3, with D possibly TRBD2 on 6 matching bases. Germline V gene data show CDR1 as MGHRA and CDR2 as YSYEKL. V shed 0 bases and J shed 1 base, with 8 bases lying between them. CDR3 size: 15 residues. In DNA form, the CDR3 reads TGCGCCAGCAGCCAAGAATCTAGCGGCACAGATACGCAGTATTTT. Amino acid sequence: CASSQESSGTDTQYF.

The chain is built from TRBV27 and TRBJ2-1; 7 nucleotides match TRBD2. After removal of 7 bases from V and 7 bases from J, the junction contained 16 bases not matched to a gene. CDR1 and CDR2 (germline): MNHEY, SMNVEV (reference sequence). The CDR3 runs to 16 residues. As DNA, the CDR3 is TGTGCCAGCATCCCGATTTCGGGACGGGGAGGGAATGAGCAGTTCTTC. This codes for CASIPISGRGGNEQFF.

The J gene is TRBJ1-2, the V gene TRBV28; a weak D match, TRBD1 (5 bases). Germline V gene lookup returns CDR1 MDHEN and CDR2 SYDVKM. V was shortened by 6 bases and J by 8 bases, with 19 bases between the two germline ends. This CDR3 is built from 14 residues. In DNA, the CDR3 is TGTGCCAGCAGGGTCCGGGACTCTGTGGGGGGCTACACCTTC. Its translation: CASRVRDSVGGYTF.

This clone has just a few counts. The genes are TRBV11-2 and TRBJ1-1; TRBD1 might be the D (5 bases). Per germline, CDR1 SGHAT and CDR2 FQNNGV. Trimming cost V 7 bases and J 12 bases, with 18 bases left between them. The CDR3 spans 12 residues. The CDR3 DNA follows: TGTGCCAGCACCGGTGGGCCAGGGAGGACTTTCTTT. Its protein product is CASTGGPGRTFF.

The chain links TRBV5-1 to TRBJ2-7; 7 bases line up with TRBD1. Germline values: CDR1 SGHRS, CDR2 YFSETQ. This CDR3 region has 15 residues. V lost 0 bases and J lost 1; bases outside the gene matches: 4. The CDR3 loop reads CASSLVDRSSYEQYF. CDR3 nucleotides: TGCGCCAGCAGCTTGGTGGACAGGAGTTCCTACGAGCAGTACTTC.

The rearrangement joins TRBV11-2 to TRBJ1-2; 8 nucleotides match TRBD1. This CDR3 has 15 amino acids. Trimming cost V 4 bases and J 4 bases; bases outside gene matches: 8. Germline V gene data show CDR1 as SGHAT and CDR2 as FQNNGV. The CDR3 loop is CASSSLDRGLYGYTF. The CDR3 bases are TGTGCCAGCAGCTCTCTCGACAGGGGTCTCTATGGCTACACCTTC.